This TCR beta chain was retrieved from a study of blood T cells in healthy people across ages. With regard to this clonotype: The antigen is not known.

Primed by a sample-barcoded 5' primer and a J-beta primer mix, a second PCR proceeded for about 7 to 11 cycles. MiXCR, applied by TCRdb to the 5' RACE reads, yields one record per CDR3 protein. This sample has 1.5 million or so distinct CDR3 sequences, with under 55% found just once. General observations from the study: Researchers deemed the diversity estimates from one million T cells underestimates.

This sequence was found in a woman between 18 and 30 years old in good health. Sequenced material: blood.

The CDR3, as DNA: TGCGCCAGCAGCGATAACAGGGATAGCACTGAAGCTTTCTTT. This sequence encodes CASSDNRDSTEAFF. The chain joins TRBV4-3 to TRBJ1-1; tentatively, D is TRBD1 (6 bases). The CDR3 spans 14 residues. Germline CDR1 is LGHNA and CDR2 is YSLEER. Trimming left V 5 bases short and J 4 bases short, with 14 bases between.